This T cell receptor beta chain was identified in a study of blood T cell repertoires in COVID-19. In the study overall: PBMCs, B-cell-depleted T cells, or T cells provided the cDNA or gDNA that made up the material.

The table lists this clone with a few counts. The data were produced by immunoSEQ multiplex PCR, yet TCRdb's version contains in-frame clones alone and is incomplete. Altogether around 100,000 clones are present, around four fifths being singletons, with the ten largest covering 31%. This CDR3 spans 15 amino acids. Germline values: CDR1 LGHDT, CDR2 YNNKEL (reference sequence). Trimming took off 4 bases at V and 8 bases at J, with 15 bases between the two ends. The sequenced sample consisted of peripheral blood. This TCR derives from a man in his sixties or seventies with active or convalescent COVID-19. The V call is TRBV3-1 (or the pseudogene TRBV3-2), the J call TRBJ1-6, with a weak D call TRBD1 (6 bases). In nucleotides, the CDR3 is TGTGCCAGCAGCCGAGACAGGCGCTACGATTCACCCCTCCACTTT. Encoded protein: CASSRDRRYDSPLHF.